This is a list of T cell receptor beta chains from one sample in a study of PD-1 blockade in classical Hodgkin lymphoma. The repertoire was sequenced with immunoSEQ multiplex PCR; TCRdb's copy has only in-frame clones and lacks some. The sample yields over 20,000 clones, 85% seen once. Sequenced material: peripheral blood mononuclear cells (PBMCs), taken before the fourth cycle of nivolumab. The receptors stem from a human donor with classical Hodgkin lymphoma. Each CDR3 is given with its conserved first and last residue. Each record gives: D gene, clone size, V gene, J gene, CDR3 DNA, CDR3 protein. D genes are given only for firm matches. A row's size may be missing; if present it is once, few, many or a size class.

-,-,TRBV27,TRBJ2-7,TGTGCCAGCAGTTTATCGTCAGGGAACTACGAGCAGTACTTC,CASSLSSGNYEQYF
TRBD1,-,TRBV6-6,TRBJ1-5,TGTGCCAGCAGAACGACAGGGAGGGATCAGCCCCAGCATTTT,CASRTTGRDQPQHF
TRBD2,-,TRBV11-2,TRBJ2-3,TGTGCCAGCAGCTTAGGAACTAGCGCAGATACGCAGTATTTT,CASSLGTSADTQYF
-,-,TRBV7-8,TRBJ1-1,TGTGCCAGCAGCCTCGATCGAGCTTTCTTT,CASSLDRAFF
TRBD1,-,TRBV5-6,TRBJ2-7,TGTGCCAGCAGCTTGGCAGGGGGCGCCCACTACGAGCAGTACTTC,CASSLAGGAHYEQYF
TRBD1,once,TRBV4-3,TRBJ2-7,TGCGCCAGCAGCCACGGGACAGGGGTTTACGAGCAGTACTTC,CASSHGTGVYEQYF
TRBD2,-,TRBV5-4,TRBJ2-1,TGTGCCAGCAGCTTGGGAGGTAGCGGGAGGCAGTATGAGCAGTTCTTC,CASSLGGSGRQYEQFF
TRBD1,-,TRBV7-2,TRBJ2-2,TGTGCCAGCAACCGCCCAGGACAGGGCAAAACCGGGGAGCTGTTTTTT,CASNRPGQGKTGELFF
-,-,TRBV30,TRBJ1-1,TGTGCCTGGAGTCGCGGGCAGCTGAACACTGAAGCTTTCTTT,CAWSRGQLNTEAFF
TRBD1,once,TRBV10-3,TRBJ1-6,TGTGCCATCAGGTCCAGGGGGCTAGTCTCTTCACCCCTCCACTTT,CAIRSRGLVSSPLHF
TRBD1,-,TRBV5-6,TRBJ1-6,TGTGCCAGCAGCGGGGACAGGACCGGGTCCTATAATTCACCCCTCCACTTT,CASSGDRTGSYNSPLHF
TRBD1,once,TRBV18,TRBJ1-5,TGTGCCAGCTCACCACAGGGACAGGGCAACCAGCCCCAGCATTTT,CASSPQGQGNQPQHF
-,-,TRBV9,TRBJ1-1,TGTGCCAGCAGCGTAGAGGGGCGAGGCCGAATCGCTGAAGCTTTCTTT,CASSVEGRGRIAEAFF
-,-,TRBV28,TRBJ1-4,TGTGCCAGCCTAGGGAACTTAGGCGAAAAACTGTTTTTT,CASLGNLGEKLFF
-,-,TRBV7-8,TRBJ2-7,TGTGCCAGCAGCGCATGGGCGGATTACGAGCAGTACTTC,CASSAWADYEQYF
TRBD1,-,TRBV7-9,TRBJ2-1,TGTGCCAGCAGCTATGACAGGGGATCCTGCAATGAGCAGTTCTTC,CASSYDRGSCNEQFF
TRBD1,once,TRBV7-9,TRBJ2-7,TGTGCCAGCAGCTCAACCGGGACAGGGGCCTACGAGCAGTACTTC,CASSSTGTGAYEQYF
-,few,TRBV27,TRBJ1-2,TGTGCCAGCAGTTTTGCAGGGAAACCTAACTATGGCTACACCTTC,CASSFAGKPNYGYTF
-,once,TRBV7-9,TRBJ2-7,TGTGCCAGCAGCTTGGGGGACTGGTACGAGCAGTACTTC,CASSLGDWYEQYF
-,-,TRBV21-1,TRBJ2-1,TGTGCCAGCAGCACCGGGACAACGAGCTCCTACAATGAGCAGTTCTTC,CASSTGTTSSYNEQFF
-,-,TRBV4-3,TRBJ2-7,TGCGCCAGCAGCTCATTCCCCAGGGGGGGCCCCTACGAGCAGTACTTC,CASSSFPRGGPYEQYF
-,few,TRBV7-2,TRBJ1-5,TGTGCCAGCAGCTTCCAACAGGGAAGGGACCAGCCCCAGCATTTT,CASSFQQGRDQPQHF
-,few,TRBV5-1,TRBJ2-3,TGCGCCAGCAGCTTGGCCGAGGGAGCGGATACGCAGTATTTT,CASSLAEGADTQYF
TRBD1,-,TRBV5-4,TRBJ1-2,TGTGCCAGCAGCTTGGGAGGGGGACAGGGGGCTAGTTATGGCTACACCTTC,CASSLGGGQGASYGYTF
-,-,TRBV7-9,TRBJ1-2,TGTGCCAGCAGCCCCGACGACAAGCCTAACTATGGCTACACCTTC,CASSPDDKPNYGYTF
-,-,TRBV6-5,TRBJ1-3,TGTGCCAGCAGTTACGGTTCTGGAAACACCATATATTTT,CASSYGSGNTIYF
TRBD2,-,TRBV5-1,TRBJ2-7,TGCGCCAGCAGCTCACTAGCGGGGGTAGATGAGCAGTATTTC,CASSSLAGVDEQYF
-,-,TRBV7-9,TRBJ2-5,TGTGCCAGCGGCGTGTCGGAGACCCAGTACTTC,CASGVSETQYF
-,-,TRBV7-9,TRBJ2-7,TGTGCCAGCAGCTTAGTACAGACGAGCTCCTACGAGCAGTACTTC,CASSLVQTSSYEQYF
-,-,TRBV6-9,TRBJ2-5,TGTGCCAGCAGTTACATGGGACACTTGAAGACCCAGTACTTC,CASSYMGHLKTQYF
TRBD2,-,TRBV7-6,TRBJ2-7,TGTGCCAGCAGCTTGGAACTAGCGGGCACCTACGAGCAGTACTTC,CASSLELAGTYEQYF
TRBD1,-,TRBV5-1,TRBJ2-3,TGCGCCAGCAGCTACAGGGGGCGAGATACGCAGTATTTT,CASSYRGRDTQYF
-,few,TRBV2,TRBJ2-5,TGTGCCAGCAGTGACTTTGAGACCCAGTACTTC,CASSDFETQYF
-,-,TRBV10-3,TRBJ2-5,TGTGCCATCAGCGGGGATGTAGGGACGGGCCCAAGCAGGGAGACCCAGTACTTC,CAISGDVGTGPSRETQYF
TRBD2,-,TRBV7-3,TRBJ2-7,TGTGCCAGCAGCTTAACTTGGACTAGCGCCACCTACGAGCAGTACTTC,CASSLTWTSATYEQYF
-,-,TRBV28,TRBJ2-7,TGTGCCAGCAGCTTGCCGGGAGAGAGCTCCTACGAGCAGTACTTC,CASSLPGESSYEQYF
-,few,TRBV5-6,TRBJ2-2,TGTGCCAGCAGCTTGGGGGGGACGAACACCGGGGAGCTGTTTTTT,CASSLGGTNTGELFF
-,-,TRBV9,TRBJ2-2,TGTGCCAGCAGCGTAGTTCCGGGGGAGACCGGGGAGCTGTTTTTT,CASSVVPGETGELFF
-,-,TRBV6-5,TRBJ2-3,TGTGCCAGCAGTTACCTGGGTGCAGCAGATACGCAGTATTTT,CASSYLGAADTQYF
-,-,TRBV2,TRBJ2-5,TGTGCCAGCAGTGAAGGCAGGGGCGAGACCCAGTACTTC,CASSEGRGETQYF
-,-,TRBV9,TRBJ1-5,TGTGCCAGCAGCGTACAGGGGCTAATAAATCAGCCCCAGCATTTT,CASSVQGLINQPQHF
-,-,TRBV7-9,TRBJ2-7,TGTGCCAGCAGCTCCCTCTCCTACGAGCAGTACTTC,CASSSLSYEQYF
TRBD1,few,TRBV5-1,TRBJ1-1,TGCGCCAGCAGCACTGGACAGGCAGGGACTGAAGCTTTCTTT,CASSTGQAGTEAFF
-,-,TRBV30,TRBJ1-1,TGTGCCTGCTGGCATATAAGGGGATACAACACTGAAGCTTTCTTT,CACWHIRGYNTEAFF
-,-,TRBV18,TRBJ2-7,TGTGCCAGCTCAGGTTCTAGCGAGCCGGTGTTAGGGCAGTACTTC,CASSGSSEPVLGQYF
-,-,TRBV2,TRBJ1-1,TGTGCCAGCAAGGTCGAGGGGAGGGGAACTGAAGCTTTCTTT,CASKVEGRGTEAFF
-,-,TRBV5-6,TRBJ2-1,TGTGCCAGCAGCTTGGACCGGGGGGCTACCTACAATGAGCAGTTCTTC,CASSLDRGATYNEQFF
TRBD1,-,TRBV2,TRBJ2-1,TGTGCCAGCAGTGAAACGGGGACAGGGCGGTACAATGAGCAGTTCTTC,CASSETGTGRYNEQFF
-,-,TRBV11-2,TRBJ2-2,TGTGCCAGCAGCTTAGGACAGTACACCGGGGAGCTGTTTTTT,CASSLGQYTGELFF
TRBD1,-,TRBV19,TRBJ1-5,TGTGCCAGTAGTCCCCGGGACAGGGGGCTTCAGCCCCAGCATTTT,CASSPRDRGLQPQHF
TRBD1,-,TRBV19,TRBJ2-4,TGTGCCAGTAGTATCTACAGGGGGCAGAACATTCAGTACTTC,CASSIYRGQNIQYF
-,-,TRBV7-2,TRBJ1-6,TGTGCCAGCAGCTTAGGGAGCTCCTATAATTCACCCCTCCACTTT,CASSLGSSYNSPLHF
-,once,TRBV9,TRBJ1-5,TGTGCCAGCAGCGTAGACGGGGCCGGTCAGCCCCAGCATTTT,CASSVDGAGQPQHF
-,-,TRBV19,TRBJ1-1,TGTGCCAGTAGTATGACGAGTGCGAACACTGAAGCTTTCTTT,CASSMTSANTEAFF
-,-,TRBV25-1,TRBJ2-7,TGTGCCAGCAGTGATGCATACGAGCAGTACTTC,CASSDAYEQYF
-,-,TRBV19,TRBJ2-4,TGTGCCAGTAGTCCCCTCAGGGATAACATTCAGTACTTC,CASSPLRDNIQYF
TRBD2,-,TRBV11-2,TRBJ2-7,TGTGCCAGCAGCTTACGTCGGACTAGCGGCCTCTACGAGCAGTACTTC,CASSLRRTSGLYEQYF
TRBD2,-,TRBV7-2,TRBJ2-3,TGTGCCAGCAGCTTAGCTAGCGGGGGGATAGATACGCAGTATTTT,CASSLASGGIDTQYF
-,-,TRBV7-2,TRBJ1-5,TGTGCCAGCTCACAGGATACTCAGCCCCAGCATTTT,CASSQDTQPQHF
-,-,TRBV10-3,TRBJ2-3,TGTGCCATCAGGGCCCGGAGCACAGATACGCAGTATTTT,CAIRARSTDTQYF